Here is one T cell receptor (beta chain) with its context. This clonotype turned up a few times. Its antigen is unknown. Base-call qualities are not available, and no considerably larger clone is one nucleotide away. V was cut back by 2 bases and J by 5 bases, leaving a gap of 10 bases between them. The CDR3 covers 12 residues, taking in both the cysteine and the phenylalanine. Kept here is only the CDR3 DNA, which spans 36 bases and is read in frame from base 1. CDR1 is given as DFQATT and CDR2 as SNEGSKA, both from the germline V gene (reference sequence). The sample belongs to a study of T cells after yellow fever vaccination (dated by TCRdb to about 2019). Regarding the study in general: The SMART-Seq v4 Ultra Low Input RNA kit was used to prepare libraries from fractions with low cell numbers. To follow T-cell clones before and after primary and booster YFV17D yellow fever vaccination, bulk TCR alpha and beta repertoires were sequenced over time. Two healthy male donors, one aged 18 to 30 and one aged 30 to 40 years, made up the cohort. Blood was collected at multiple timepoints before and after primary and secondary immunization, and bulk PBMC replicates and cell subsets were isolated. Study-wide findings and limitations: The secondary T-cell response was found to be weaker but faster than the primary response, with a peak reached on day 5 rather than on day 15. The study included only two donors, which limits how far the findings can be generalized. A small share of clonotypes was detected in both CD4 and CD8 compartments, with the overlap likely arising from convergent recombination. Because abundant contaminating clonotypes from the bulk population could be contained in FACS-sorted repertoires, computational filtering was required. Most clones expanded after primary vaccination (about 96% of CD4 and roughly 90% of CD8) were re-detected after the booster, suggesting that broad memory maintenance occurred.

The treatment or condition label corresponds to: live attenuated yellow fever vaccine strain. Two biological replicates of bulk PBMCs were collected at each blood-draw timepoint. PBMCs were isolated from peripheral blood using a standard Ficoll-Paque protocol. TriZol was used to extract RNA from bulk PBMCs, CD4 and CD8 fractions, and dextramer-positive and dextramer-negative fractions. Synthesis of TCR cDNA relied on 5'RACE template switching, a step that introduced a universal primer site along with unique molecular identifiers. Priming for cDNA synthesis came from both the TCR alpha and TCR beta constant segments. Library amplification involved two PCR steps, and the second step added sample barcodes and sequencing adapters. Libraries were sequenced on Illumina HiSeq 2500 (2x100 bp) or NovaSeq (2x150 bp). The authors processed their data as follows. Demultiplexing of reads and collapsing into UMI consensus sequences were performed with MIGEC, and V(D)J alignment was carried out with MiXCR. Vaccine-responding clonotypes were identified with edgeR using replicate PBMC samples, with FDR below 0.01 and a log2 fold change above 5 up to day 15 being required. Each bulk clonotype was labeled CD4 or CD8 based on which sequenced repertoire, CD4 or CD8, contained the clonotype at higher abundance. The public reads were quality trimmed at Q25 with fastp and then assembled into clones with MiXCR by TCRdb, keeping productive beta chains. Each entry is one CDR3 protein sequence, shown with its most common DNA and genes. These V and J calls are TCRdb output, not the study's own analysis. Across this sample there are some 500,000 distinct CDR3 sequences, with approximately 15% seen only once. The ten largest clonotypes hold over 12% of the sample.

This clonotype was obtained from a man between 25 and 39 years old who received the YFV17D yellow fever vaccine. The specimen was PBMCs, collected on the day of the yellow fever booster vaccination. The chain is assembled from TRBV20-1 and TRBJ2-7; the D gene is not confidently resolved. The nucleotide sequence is TGCAGTGCTAGACCGGCGTCCAACGAGCAGTACTTC. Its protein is CSARPASNEQYF.